The subject of this entry is one T cell receptor beta chain. The CDR3 runs to 15 residues. The junction had 7 bases not matched to a gene; V was cut back by 3 bases and J by 6 bases. Germline V lookup: CDR1 SNHLY, CDR2 FYNNEI. The record originates from a study of blood T cell repertoires in COVID-19. Looking at the study overall: T cells, B-cell-depleted T cells, or PBMCs supplied cDNA or gDNA.

Assay: immunoSEQ multiplex PCR; the TCRdb copy retains only in-frame clones and omits some. The sample holds 450,000 to 500,000 clones, 70% to 90% seen once. V is TRBV2 and J is TRBJ1-2, with 10 bases that match TRBD1. The specimen was peripheral blood. The sequence was obtained from a human donor in a cohort sampled during active COVID-19. The CDR3 DNA sequence: TGTGCCAGCAGTGACCCCCGGACAGGGGGGGATGGCTACACCTTC. Encoded protein: CASSDPRTGGDGYTF.